This is a list of T cell receptor beta chains from one sample in a study of shared clonotypes between healthy human individuals. TCRdb's copy holds only in-frame clones and misses some; the assay was immunoSEQ multiplex PCR. The table includes millions of clones, 85% to 95% detected once. The sample taken for sequencing was naive CD4+ T cells sorted from blood. These receptors all come from a man aged 18 to 30 in good health. CDR3s include the opening cysteine and the closing phenylalanine or tryptophan. The order of the fields is D gene, clone size, V gene, J gene, CDR3 protein, CDR3 DNA. D genes are given only for firm matches. Expanded clones are given a class, and other clones once, few, many or no size at all.

>.|.|TRBV28|TRBJ1-2
CASSLSSLGFVYGYTF
TGTGCCAGCAGTTTATCTTCCCTTGGGTTCGTCTATGGCTACACCTTC
>TRBD1|.|TRBV30|TRBJ2-7
CAWSADRVQYF
TGTGCCTGGAGTGCCGACAGGGTTCAGTACTTC
>TRBD1|.|TRBV30|TRBJ2-5
CAWETGGAETQYF
TGTGCCTGGGAAACAGGGGGCGCGGAGACCCAGTACTTC
>.|.|TRBV18|TRBJ1-6
CASSPTWGKDSPLHF
TGTGCCAGCTCTCCAACGTGGGGTAAGGATTCACCCCTCCACTTT
>TRBD1|.|TRBV7-9|TRBJ2-7
CASSLVGQGNEEQYF
TGTGCCAGCAGCTTAGTTGGACAGGGGAATGAAGAGCAGTACTTC
>.|.|TRBV2|TRBJ1-5
CASSALLIQPQHF
TGTGCCAGCAGTGCCTTACTGATTCAGCCCCAGCATTTT
>.|.|TRBV6-5|TRBJ1-5
CASTSSYSNQPQHF
TGTGCCAGTACTTCCTCTTATAGCAATCAGCCCCAGCATTTT
>TRBD2|.|TRBV10-1|TRBJ2-2
CASSVFPWLAGETGELFF
TGCGCCAGCAGTGTTTTCCCTTGGCTAGCGGGAGAGACCGGGGAGCTGTTTTTT
>.|.|TRBV5-8|TRBJ1-2
CASSRGGNTNYGYTF
TGTGCCAGCAGCAGGGGAGGAAACACTAACTATGGCTACACCTTC
>TRBD1|.|TRBV15|TRBJ1-5
CATSRDGQGGAGQPQHF
TGTGCCACCAGCAGAGACGGACAAGGGGGCGCGGGACAGCCCCAGCATTTT
>.|.|TRBV27|TRBJ1-2
CASSLAGNGYTF
TGTGCCAGCAGTTTAGCAGGGAATGGCTACACCTTC
>TRBD2|.|TRBV9|TRBJ2-1
CASSALAASYNEQFF
TGTGCCAGCAGCGCACTAGCGGCCTCCTACAATGAGCAGTTCTTC
>TRBD1|.|TRBV2|TRBJ1-5
CASSEGQVGNQPQHF
TGTGCCAGCAGTGAGGGACAGGTTGGCAATCAGCCCCAGCATTTT
>.|.|TRBV6-6|TRBJ2-7
CASSYPARVDEQYF
TGTGCCAGCAGTTACCCCGCCCGGGTAGACGAGCAGTACTTC
>TRBD2|once|TRBV30|TRBJ2-7
CASRLAGATEQYF
TGTGCCTCTCGACTAGCGGGGGCCACCGAGCAGTACTTC
>TRBD1|.|TRBV9|TRBJ1-2
CASSVGPGQGEVYGYTF
TGTGCCAGCAGCGTAGGCCCGGGACAGGGAGAGGTCTATGGCTACACCTTC
>.|.|TRBV2|TRBJ1-2
CASTRVNYGYTF
TGTGCCAGCACCCGGGTTAACTATGGCTACACCTTC
>.|.|TRBV4-1|TRBJ1-2
CASSQAGASNYGYTF
TGCGCCAGCAGCCAAGCGGGGGCGTCAAACTATGGCTACACCTTC
>.|.|TRBV18|TRBJ1-1
CASSPAWAEVEAFF
TGTGCCAGCTCACCAGCTTGGGCAGAAGTAGAAGCTTTCTTT
>TRBD1|.|TRBV10-3|TRBJ2-5
CAISERVTGEETQYF
TGTGCCATCAGTGAGAGGGTGACAGGGGAGGAGACCCAGTACTTC
>.|.|TRBV6-5|TRBJ2-7
CASGRGEYEQYF
TGTGCAAGTGGAAGGGGCGAGTACGAGCAGTACTTC
>TRBD2|.|TRBV5-1|TRBJ2-1
CASSFDGASGTNEQFF
TGCGCCAGCAGCTTTGATGGGGCTAGCGGGACCAATGAGCAGTTCTTC
>.|.|TRBV28|TRBJ1-6
CASSFSKSPLHF
TGTGCCAGCAGTTTTTCGAAATCACCCCTCCACTTT
>.|.|TRBV9|TRBJ2-3
CASSSSMQTQYF
TGTGCCAGCAGCTCTTCTATGCAGACGCAGTATTTT
>.|.|TRBV9|TRBJ2-2
CASSVAAGTGELFF
TGTGCCAGCAGCGTAGCGGCGGGCACCGGGGAGCTGTTTTTT
>.|.|TRBV6-1|TRBJ1-1
CASTRDPNTEAFF
TGTGCCAGCACCAGGGACCCGAACACTGAAGCTTTCTTT
>.|.|TRBV5-1|TRBJ1-6
CASSLVQEDSPLHF
TGCGCCAGCAGCTTGGTACAGGAGGATTCACCCCTCCACTTT
>.|.|TRBV5-1|TRBJ1-1
CASSLAQVGSEAFF
TGCGCCAGCAGCTTGGCACAGGTGGGATCTGAAGCTTTCTTT
>.|.|TRBV20-1|TRBJ2-4
CSVVMNIQYF
TGCAGTGTCGTGATGAACATTCAGTACTTC
>.|.|TRBV18|TRBJ2-1
CASSPSAGEQFF
TGTGCCAGCTCACCTAGCGCGGGTGAGCAGTTCTTC
>.|.|TRBV6-5|TRBJ2-1
CASTPDGGVGEQFF
TGTGCCAGCACCCCGGACGGAGGGGTGGGGGAGCAGTTCTTC
>.|few|TRBV29-1|TRBJ1-2
CSVATTTGGYTF
TGCAGCGTTGCAACTACGACAGGTGGCTACACCTTC
>.|once|TRBV11-2|TRBJ2-5
CASSFRGETQYF
TGTGCCAGCAGCTTCCGGGGAGAGACCCAGTACTTC
>TRBD2|.|TRBV7-9|TRBJ2-7
CASSLGLSNEQYF
TGTGCCAGCAGCTTGGGACTAAGCAACGAGCAGTACTTC
>.|.|TRBV27|TRBJ1-5
CASSPIHSSNQPQHF
TGTGCCAGCAGCCCGATACACAGCAGCAATCAGCCCCAGCATTTT
>.|.|TRBV5-1|TRBJ2-3
CASSADTQYF
TGCGCCAGCAGCGCAGATACGCAGTATTTT
>.|.|TRBV6-6|TRBJ1-4
CASRRGANEKLFF
TGTGCCAGCAGGAGGGGGGCTAATGAAAAACTGTTTTTT
>TRBD1|.|TRBV7-8|TRBJ2-3
CASSLGTATDTQYF
TGTGCCAGCAGCCTCGGGACAGCCACAGATACGCAGTATTTT
>TRBD1|.|TRBV6-6|TRBJ1-1
CASLQGASEAFF
TGTGCCAGTTTACAGGGGGCATCTGAAGCTTTCTTT